The clone carrying this T cell receptor (beta chain) was seen a single time. The antigen is undetermined. This entry comes from a study of cytomegalovirus exposure and HLA in healthy donors. The repertoire was sequenced with immunoSEQ multiplex PCR; TCRdb's copy has only in-frame clones and lacks some. This sample carries approximately 100,000 clones, approximately 90% of them seen once, and the ten largest clones take less than 2%. Study-wide results and limits: Researchers catalogued 150 or so TCR beta chains as cytomegalovirus-associated. Reports indicated that the classifier achieved high specificity and sensitivity in diagnosing cytomegalovirus status. In vitro checks showed that three CMV-associated chains really do target CMV antigens.

Germline V gene sequence: CDR1 PRHDT, CDR2 FYEKMQ (reference sequence). With 5 bases removed from V and 9 bases from J, the gap between germline ends came to 13 bases. This CDR3 region has 12 residues. The sequence derives from a woman under 30 in good health and CMV-seropositive. Sequencing was carried out using PBMCs. V usage is TRBV13 and J usage is TRBJ2-5; the D gene is possibly TRBD2 (5 bases). CDR3 residues: CASSHRHGAQYF. Written as DNA, the CDR3 is TGTGCCAGCAGCCACAGACACGGGGCCCAGTACTTC.